This TCR beta chain was found in a study of blood T cell repertoires in COVID-19. Germline-derived CDR1 and CDR2 are MNHEY and SMNVEV (reference sequence). The V and J ends lost 3 bases and 2 bases, in that order; junction bases with no gene match: 5. This CDR3 has 16 residues. In its sample, this clone was seen once. Generated by immunoSEQ multiplex PCR, the TCRdb table keeps only in-frame clones and is missing some. Here the sample spans roughly 280,000 clones, about 87% being singletons. Sequenced input: PBMCs or T cells enriched from blood (not recorded which). This TCR was recovered from a woman aged 45-59 years who had recovered from COVID-19. This sequence joins TRBV27 and TRBJ2-1; TRBD2 agrees at 9 bases. The DNA for the CDR3 is TGTGCCAGCAGTTTTTTGCGGGAGGGTGCCTACAATGAGCAGTTCTTC. Translated: CASSFLREGAYNEQFF.